Reported below is one T cell receptor (beta chain). This clonotype has more than one count but fewer than ten. Its specific antigen is unknown. Mismatch with germline at one junction end may stem from a read error. Libraries were built with multiplex PCR. TCRdb records Illumina HiSeq 4000 as the sequencer. CDR3 regions were amplified by Arm-PCR with iRepertoire HTBI primers to construct TCR beta libraries. PCR products were gel purified before sequencing. In the original analysis: Across samples, about 63 TRBV and 14 TRBJ segments were identified and used for gene usage analysis of CDR3 amino acid clonotypes. COPE and FqMerger were used to merge filtered high-quality paired reads into contigs. BLAST was used to align contigs to IMGT TRBV, TRBD and TRBJ reference genes, with CDR3 defined following IMGT. Any clonotype with a frequency above 0.1% was counted as a highly expanded clone. Shannon entropy served as the measure of repertoire diversity, while the Gini coefficient captured V-J evenness. Public clonotypes were defined as clonotypes shared by more than one individual. Clones were called with MiXCR by TCRdb after fastp trimmed the public reads at Q25, and only in-frame beta chains were retained. Rows are unified per CDR3 protein, each entry keeping the most common DNA and genes. For this entry, the V and J calls and clone size follow TCRdb and not the study's own pipeline. A total of around 300,000 distinct CDR3 sequences appear in this sample, 22% of them only once. The top ten constitute 56% of the sample.

From the germline V gene (reference sequence), CDR1 is MNHEY and CDR2 is SMNVEV. The CDR3 runs 15 amino acids, cysteine and phenylalanine included. Just CDR3 DNA is preserved here, 45 bases in frame from base 1. Explained via the paper, the time point label denotes: persistent/refractory GD, antithyroid drugs over 5 years with positive TRAb. RNA was extracted from PBMCs in TRIzol for both TCR sequencing and RNA sequencing. The diagnosis of Graves' disease was made according to American Thyroid Association guidelines. The patients came from an endocrinology department in Xi'an, China. From each patient, 8 to 10 milliliters of peripheral blood was collected into an EDTA anticoagulant tube. PBMCs were isolated by Ficoll Paque Plus density gradient separation without further T cell sorting. RNA quality was checked with an Agilent 2100 Bioanalyzer and agarose gel, and concentration with a NanoDrop 2000.

The sample is drawn from a study of regulatory T cells in long-lasting Graves disease (dated by TCRdb to the early 2020s). The study in broad terms: Persistent Graves' disease meant more than 5 years of antithyroid drug treatment with TSH receptor autoantibodies that stayed positive. Peripheral blood TCR sequencing and RNA sequencing compared persistent Graves' disease patients with newly diagnosed Graves' disease patients. The study was conducted in China and was registered as a clinical trial. In the clinical cohort, patients with persistent Graves' disease had used antithyroid drugs for an average of about 9.3 years. A total of roughly 33 samples were covered by TCR sequencing, comprising approximately 13 persistent and roughly 20 newly diagnosed Graves' disease patients. Overall results and qualifications from the work: The authors noted that the small sample size was a limitation that may lower accuracy. A larger number of public clonotypes was shared among persistent patients (approximately 3,000) than among newly diagnosed patients (approximately 1,000). Sequencing and analysis were restricted to the TCR beta chain. Because the primary lesion, thyroid tissue, could not be accessed, the study looked at peripheral blood alone. Lower TCR Shannon entropy and fewer highly expanded clones were observed in persistent Graves' disease patients than in newly diagnosed patients, which suggested clonal expansion. Preferential use of TRBV28, TRBJ1-2 and TRBJ2-5 was observed in persistent disease, whereas TRBV20-1 and TRBJ2-1 were favored in newly diagnosed disease.

The clonotype comes from a female donor with Graves disease. The chain was built from TRBV27 and TRBJ2-7; 10 central bases correspond to TRBD2. The source was peripheral blood mononuclear cells (PBMCs), collected when the disease was refractory, from a patient treated with antithyroid drugs. The CDR3 reads CANSFGAGGAYEQYF. Read as DNA, the sequence is TGTGCCAACAGTTTTGGAGCGGGAGGGGCCTACGAGCAGTACTTC.